This paragraph covers one T cell receptor (beta chain) sequence. The antigen remains undetermined. Unmatched junction bases numbered 2, after V lost 5 bases and J lost 7 bases. CDR1 SGHAT and CDR2 FQNNGV come from the germline V gene. The CDR3 runs to 13 residues. The data derive from a study of vaccination and CD4 T cells after COVID-19. Treatment indicated: roughly nine-day PBMC culture with coronavirus spike peptide pools or control peptides (ViraFEST assay). Sequenced with the Oncomine TCR Beta short-read assay was DNA taken from cultured CD4+ T cells. TCRdb ran MiXCR on the PCR reads and lists one entry per CDR3 protein. Among over 10,000 distinct CDR3 sequences, 76% were seen once, and the ten largest hold 26%.

The rearrangement joins TRBV11-2 to TRBJ2-2; TRBD1 matches 9 bases. The TCR sequence derives from a human donor who had recovered from COVID-19. The sequenced material came from CD4+ T cells from blood, cultured in vitro. Here the CDR3 DNA reads TGTGCCAGCAGCCGGGACAGGGACGGGGAGCTGTTTTTT. This encodes CASSRDRDGELFF.